A selection of T cell receptor beta chains follows, all from one sample in a study of PD-L1 blockade in urothelial cancer. Repertoires were generated with immunoSEQ multiplex PCR, while TCRdb's copy carries only in-frame clones and drops some. The table includes 75,000 to 95,000 clones, around 85% detected once. This sample comprised PBMCs, obtained around atezolizumab (anti-PD-L1) treatment. The receptors come from a man aged 40-49 years with urothelial cancer. Each CDR3 is given with its conserved first and last residue. D genes are given only for firm matches. The listing skips clone size in some rows; elsewhere it reads once, few, many or a size class.

d_gene,v_gene,j_gene,abundance,CDR3nt,CDR3aa
TRBD2,TRBV10-1,TRBJ2-3,NA,TGCGCCAGCAGTGAATGGACTAGCGGGAGAGCAGATACGCAGTATTTT,CASSEWTSGRADTQYF
NA,TRBV6-6,TRBJ2-7,once,TGTGCCAGCAGTTCCCAGACCTACGAGCAGTACTTC,CASSSQTYEQYF
TRBD1,TRBV13,TRBJ2-7,once,TGTGCCAGCAGCCCAGGACACCGGGACAGAACCTACGAGCAGTACTTC,CASSPGHRDRTYEQYF
NA,TRBV20-1,TRBJ2-2,few,TGCAGTGCTAGAAAAGCCCGGGAGCTGTTTTTT,CSARKARELFF
TRBD1,TRBV28,TRBJ2-7,NA,TGTGCCAGCAGTCCCGGACAGGGTGTCCACGAGCAGTACTTC,CASSPGQGVHEQYF
NA,TRBV27,TRBJ2-3,NA,TGTGCCAGCAGTCCACAGGAACAGGTTGTCGCAGATACGCAGTATTTT,CASSPQEQVVADTQYF
NA,TRBV27,TRBJ1-1,few,TGTGCCAGCAGTCGAATTACGGGGTCCCGGGGGTACACTGAAGCTTTCTTT,CASSRITGSRGYTEAFF
TRBD2,TRBV14,TRBJ2-2,NA,TGTGCCAGCTCGAGGAGCGGGAGGCCTCGTGGGGAGCTGTTTTTT,CASSRSGRPRGELFF
TRBD1,TRBV28,TRBJ1-5,few,TGTGCCAGCAGCCCCTGGGAAGGACAGGGGTCGGGCCAGCCCCAGCATTTT,CASSPWEGQGSGQPQHF
NA,TRBV7-9,TRBJ2-3,NA,TGTGCCAGCAGCTTCGTTAGGGACATAGAAACGCAGTATTTT,CASSFVRDIETQYF
NA,TRBV6-4,TRBJ2-3,NA,TGTGCCAGCAGTGACAGCGAGCGTAGCACAGATACGCAGTATTTT,CASSDSERSTDTQYF
TRBD2,TRBV15,TRBJ2-1,NA,TGTGCCACCAGTGGGGGGGGAAGCTCCTACAATGAGCAGTTCTTC,CATSGGGSSYNEQFF
NA,TRBV18,TRBJ2-7,NA,TGTGCCAGCTCACCAAGGGGGACCCACGAGCAGTACTTC,CASSPRGTHEQYF
NA,TRBV15,TRBJ2-7,NA,TGTGCCACCAGCAGAGCCTGGGAGCTACCCTACGAGCAGTACTTC,CATSRAWELPYEQYF